Shown below are 27 T cell receptor beta chains from a single sample sequenced in a study of cytomegalovirus exposure and HLA in healthy donors. Primers for the PCR totalled 60 Vbeta and 13 Jbeta. TCRdb's copy holds only in-frame clones and misses some; the assay was immunoSEQ multiplex PCR. The table lists roughly 60,000 clones, 60% to 80% of them singletons. The sequenced sample consisted of PBMCs. The origin of the receptors is a woman between 40 and 50 years old in good health and CMV-seropositive.

As regards this clone: Other nucleotide sequences from this sample produce the same CDR3. The chain has TRBV25-1 and TRBJ1-1; D is ambiguous. The CDR3 contains 14 residues. V was clipped by 0 bases and J by 0 bases, with 5 bases between them. In germline, CDR1 is MGHDK, CDR2 SYGVNS. CDR3 DNA: TGTGCCAGCAGTGAATATCCAATGAACACTGAAGCTTTCTTT. Translating gives CASSEYPMNTEAFF.

This sequence joins TRBV30 and TRBJ1-1; D may be TRBD1 (6 bases). V lost 7 bases to trimming and J lost 0 bases, with 12 bases between them. CDR1 and CDR2 (germline): GTSNPN, SVGIG (reference sequence). This CDR3 has 13 residues. CDR3 amino acids: CAFQGPLNTEAFF. The CDR3 region has the DNA TGTGCCTTCCAGGGGCCGCTGAACACTGAAGCTTTCTTT. The full variable domain, completed using reference TRBV30 and TRBJ1-1, is SQTIHQWPATLVQPVGSPLSLECTVEGTSNPNLYWYRQAAGRGLQLLFYSVGIGQISSEVPQNLSASRPQDRQFILSSKKLLLSDSGFYLCAFQGPLNTEAFFGQGTRLTVV.

The chain recombines TRBV4-3 with TRBJ2-2; D is unresolved. Per the germline V gene, CDR1 is LGHNA and CDR2 is YSLEER. This CDR3 is 15 amino acids long. Trimming cost V 1 base and J 2 bases, with 8 bases left between them. The DNA of the CDR3 is TGCGCCAGCAGCCAAGTAGTAAAAAACACCGGGGAGCTGTTTTTT. Translation: CASSQVVKNTGELFF.

The chain carries TRBV19 and TRBJ2-7; D perhaps matches TRBD2 (5 bases). CDR3 length: 14 residues. The germline gives CDR1 LNHDA, CDR2 SQIVND (reference sequence). V dropped 1 base and J dropped 2 bases, with 9 bases sitting between them. The CDR3 DNA is TGTGCCAGTAGTATAGGGGGAGACGCCTACGAGCAGTACTTC. This encodes CASSIGGDAYEQYF.

The V and J genes are TRBV23-1 and TRBJ1-1, with TRBD1 as a possible D gene (6 bases). TRBV23-1 is an ORF, with its function uncertain. V was pared by 2 bases and J by 1 base, with 11 bases between. The CDR3 extends over 15 amino acids. The CDR3 sequence: CASSQPGQTNTEAFF. CDR3 nucleotides: TGCGCCAGCAGTCAACCGGGACAAACGAACACTGAAGCTTTCTTT.

The chain links TRBV19 to TRBJ2-3, with D possibly TRBD1 on 5 matching bases. The V gene lost 1 base and the J gene lost 4 bases, with 12 bases spanning the gap. There are 15 residues in the CDR3. Germline V gene lookup returns CDR1 LNHDA and CDR2 SQIVND (reference sequence). The CDR3 sequence: CASSIGGRVSDTQYF. The CDR3 DNA reads as TGTGCCAGTAGTATAGGGGGCAGGGTCTCAGATACGCAGTATTTT.

Details on this clone: An end of the junction does not agree with germline; a read error may underlie this. This chain connects TRBV7-9 to TRBJ2-7, with D perhaps matching TRBD2 (8 bases). This CDR3 has 14 residues. Germline CDR1 SEHNR, CDR2 FQNEAQ (reference sequence). CDR3 sequence (DNA): TGTTCCAGCAGCTTAGCGGGGACAGCCTACGAGCAGTACTTC. It specifies CSSSLAGTAYEQYF.

DNA of the CDR3: TGCGCCAGCAGCTGGGGCGGTGGGTTAGAGACCCAGTACTTC. Residues: CASSWGGGLETQYF. This rearrangement joins TRBV5-1 to TRBJ2-5, with D perhaps matching TRBD1 (5 bases). This CDR3 is built from 14 residues. V lost 3 bases and J lost 4, with 13 bases in between. Germline-derived CDR1 and CDR2 are SGHRS and YFSETQ.

V and J are TRBV30 and TRBJ2-1; 12 positions agree with TRBD2. This CDR3 comprises 15 residues. Trimming removed 5 bases from V and 6 bases from J; junction bases left unmatched: 8. CDR1 is GTSNPN, CDR2 SVGIG, per germline (reference sequence). The CDR3 DNA sequence: TGTGCCTGGGCCCAACTAGCGGGGGGTCCCAATGAGCAGTTCTTC. The encoded protein is CAWAQLAGGPNEQFF.

The CDR3 loop is CASSSGGTGGGYTF. The CDR3 nucleotides read TGCGCCAGCAGCTCGGGAGGGACAGGGGGTGGCTACACCTTC. This sequence joins TRBV5-1 and TRBJ1-2, with 11 positions matching TRBD1. V lost 3 bases, J lost 7 bases, and 5 bases stayed unmatched. CDR3 length: 14 residues. The germline CDR1 and CDR2 sequences are SGHRS and YFSETQ.

In this sample, this clone turned up once. The CDR3 region has the DNA TGTGCCAGTAGGATCGGAGTTCGTGAAGCTTTCTTT. Translated: CASRIGVREAFF. The V gene is TRBV19, the J gene TRBJ1-1; no firm D call. V was trimmed by 6 bases and J by 7 bases, leaving 12 bases between them. Germline CDR1 LNHDA, CDR2 SQIVND (reference sequence). The CDR3 has 12 amino acids.

The V call is TRBV29-1, the J call TRBJ1-2, with D perhaps TRBD1 (6 bases). The germline V and J ends were trimmed by 4 bases and 4 bases, with 16 bases remaining between them. CDR1 and CDR2 (germline): SQVTM, ANQGSEA. This CDR3 comprises 14 residues. CDR3 in amino acids: CSVGDQGRGYGYTF. In DNA, the CDR3 is TGCAGCGTTGGAGATCAGGGCAGGGGCTATGGCTACACCTTC.

Turning to this clone: One end of the junction varies from germline; a read error may be responsible. The chain couples TRBV6-4 to TRBJ2-6, with D possibly being TRBD1 (5 bases). From germline, CDR1 is MRHNA and CDR2 SNTAGT. CDR3 length: 18 amino acids. The CDR3 reads CASSDSSLWGSGADVLTF. The CDR3 DNA is TGTGCCAGCAGTGACTCGAGCCTATGGGGCTCTGGGGCCGACGTCCTGACTTTC.

As regards this clone: An end of the junction differs from the germline gene, which may be a read error. Other DNA sequences in this sample translate to the same CDR3. V usage is TRBV30 and J usage is TRBJ1-1; 7 bases match TRBD1. This CDR3 is built from 14 residues. Per germline, CDR1 GTSNPN and CDR2 SVGIG (reference sequence). CDR3 DNA sequence: TGTGCCTGGAGAGGGGGCAGCCATGGCACTGAAGCCTTCTTT. It encodes CAWRGGSHGTEAFF.

This clone appeared a few times. The gene calls are TRBV6-1 and TRBJ1-2; D is perhaps TRBD1 (6 bases). The V end lost 3 bases, the J end lost 3 bases, and 8 bases lay between the germline ends. The germline gives CDR1 MNHNS, CDR2 SASEGT. This CDR3 contains 13 residues. The CDR3 reads CASSDRTDYGYTF. In DNA, the CDR3 is TGTGCCAGCAGTGACAGGACAGACTATGGCTACACCTTC.

This chain joins TRBV11-2 and TRBJ2-7, with 8 positions matching TRBD1. Looked up from germline, CDR1 is SGHAT and CDR2 is FQNNGV. The ends lost 0 bases at V and 0 bases at J; junction bases unmatched: 4. This CDR3 is 16 amino acids long. The CDR3 loop reads CASSLDSDRGSYEQYF. The CDR3 bases are TGTGCCAGCAGCTTAGATAGCGACAGGGGCTCCTACGAGCAGTACTTC.

This sequence joins TRBV5-1 and TRBJ2-7, with D perhaps TRBD1 (6 bases). This CDR3 has 13 residues. Trimming cost V 5 bases and J 2 bases, with 11 bases left between them. Germline V lookup: CDR1 SGHRS, CDR2 YFSETQ. The CDR3 sequence is CASRTGTTYEQYF. The CDR3 nucleotides are TGCGCCAGCAGAACTGGGACAACCTACGAGCAGTACTTC.

In this sample, this clone turned up once. V gene TRBV5-1 combines with J gene TRBJ1-3; a weak D match, TRBD1 (5 bases). The length of the CDR3 is 15 residues. Trimming took off 0 bases at V and 1 base at J, with 8 bases between the two ends. Germline V gene lookup returns CDR1 SGHRS and CDR2 YFSETQ. The CDR3 region has the DNA TGCGCCAGCAGCTTGGAACAGGCATCTGGAAACACCATATATTTT. Protein: CASSLEQASGNTIYF.

The chain employs TRBV28 and TRBJ1-6, with D tentatively TRBD1 (5 bases). The CDR3 runs to 15 residues. Looked up from germline, CDR1 is MDHEN and CDR2 is SYDVKM. Trimming shortened V by 4 bases and J by 2 bases, and 9 bases separated the two germline ends. The CDR3 coding sequence is TGTGCCAGCAGTTCTCGACAGACCTATAATTCACCCCTCCACTTT. The encoded protein is CASSSRQTYNSPLHF.

This clone was recorded once. A read error may produce the germline difference seen at one junction end. The chain couples TRBV7-2 to TRBJ2-7, with a possible D match to TRBD1 (6 bases). Looked up from germline, CDR1 is SGHTA and CDR2 is FQGNSA. This CDR3 has 15 amino acids. CDR3 amino acids: CASSLGGQGLYEQHF. In nucleotides, the CDR3 is TGTGCCAGCAGCTTAGGTGGGCAGGGGCTCTACGAGCAGCACTTC.

The J gene is TRBJ1-2, the V gene TRBV15; 11 nucleotides agree with TRBD1. After removal of 4 bases from V and 4 bases from J, the junction contained 2 bases not matched to a gene. Germline-derived CDR1 and CDR2 are LNHNV and YYDKDF (reference sequence). CDR3 length: 14 residues. CDR3 coding DNA: TGTGCCACCAGCACAGGACAGGGGGCCTATGGCTACACCTTC. Its translation: CATSTGQGAYGYTF.

This chain links TRBV5-6 with TRBJ2-5, with 9 bases identical to TRBD2. CDR1 is SGHDT and CDR2 is YYEEEE in the germline V gene. The CDR3 runs 14 residues. Trimming removed 5 bases from V and 4 bases from J; junction bases left unmatched: 6. Here the CDR3 reads CASRAGGAGETQYF. DNA for the CDR3: TGTGCCAGCAGGGCGGGGGGGGCCGGAGAGACCCAGTACTTC.

This clone was observed once. This chain joins TRBV21-1 and TRBJ1-2; TRBD1 is the table's D call and was not checked against the DNA. TRBV21-1 is listed as a pseudogene. The CDR3 totals 15 residues. This CDR3 is CASSHRAGDLYGYTF. CDR3 nucleotides: TGTGCCAGCAGCCACCGAGCAGGCGACCTCTATGGCTACACCTTC.

The chain employs TRBV7-6 and TRBJ2-7; 7 bases are shared with TRBD1. Germline values: CDR1 SGHVS, CDR2 FNYEAQ. The CDR3 runs to 14 residues. After removal of 2 bases from V and 6 bases from J, the junction contained 7 bases not matched to a gene. CDR3 in amino acids: CASSLLKGAGEQYF. The CDR3 nucleotides read TGTGCCAGCAGCTTATTAAAGGGGGCGGGCGAGCAGTACTTC.

The chain combines TRBV7-8 with TRBJ2-3; D ambiguous. The V end lost 5 bases, the J end lost 2 bases, and 23 bases lay between the germline ends. Germline loops: CDR1 SGHVS, CDR2 FQNEAQ. This CDR3 has 18 amino acids. CDR3 bases: TGTGCCAGCAGCCCTTGGTCTTTGCCTTTAGAGAACACAGATACGCAGTATTTT. Protein sequence: CASSPWSLPLENTDTQYF.

This rearrangement joins TRBV18 to TRBJ2-1; 7 positions agree with TRBD1. CDR1 and CDR2 (germline): KGHSH, LQKENI. V trimming: 1 base; J trimming: 4 bases; junction bases outside the gene matches: 4. The CDR3 sequence is 15 residues long. CDR3 sequence (DNA): TGTGCCAGCTCACCACAGGGGGCCCTTTACAATGAGCAGTTCTTC. Translation: CASSPQGALYNEQFF.

The chain recombines TRBV18 with TRBJ2-5; 7 nucleotides line up with TRBD1. The J call is uncertain, as TRBJ2-7 better fits the DNA end. Per the germline V gene, CDR1 is KGHSH and CDR2 is LQKENI. The CDR3 runs to 16 residues. The DNA of the CDR3 is TGTGCCAGCTCAACCAGACAGACAGGGTCGGGCTACGAGCAGTACTTC. Translated, it gives CASSTRQTGSGYEQYF.